A selection of T cell receptor beta chains follows, all from one sample in a study of blood T cell repertoires in COVID-19. Profiling relied on immunoSEQ multiplex PCR, and the TCRdb table lists in-frame clones only, not all of them. The sample contains over 100,000 clones, 82% of which appear only once. The sequencing sample was made of peripheral blood. The receptors here all came from a man in his fifties or sixties with acute or convalescent COVID-19. Both conserved end residues are part of each CDR3.

V: TRBV11-3
J: TRBJ2-3
CDR3: CASSLVGTSGGATDTQYF

V: TRBV5-1
J: TRBJ2-5
CDR3: CASSLPGLARETQYF

V: TRBV30
J: TRBJ1-5
CDR3: CAWGRERNQPQHF

V: TRBV5-6
J: TRBJ1-1
CDR3: CASSFRTGINTEAFF

V: TRBV5-1
J: TRBJ1-2
CDR3: CASSLGQNYGYTF

V: TRBV7-8
J: TRBJ1-4
CDR3: CASSRSHGDRGNEKLFF

V: TRBV28
J: TRBJ1-1
CDR3: CASSSPPTANTEAFF

V: TRBV3-1/TRBV3-2
J: TRBJ2-5
CDR3: CASSQGPPETQYF

V: TRBV25-1
J: TRBJ2-1
CDR3: CASTVEARGEQFF

V: TRBV5-1
J: TRBJ1-4
CDR3: CASSLGTGTEKLFF

V: TRBV25-1
J: TRBJ1-4
CDR3: CASSEPLQAATNEKLFF

V: TRBV18
J: TRBJ1-1
CDR3: CASSPRTGGENTEAFF

V: TRBV5-6
J: TRBJ2-3
CDR3: CASSLAPTGEDTQYF

V: TRBV6-5
J: TRBJ2-1
CDR3: CASSYGLAGGGEQFF

V: TRBV7-2
J: TRBJ2-5
CDR3: CASSFSTGLGEETQYF

V: TRBV2
J: TRBJ1-6
CDR3: CASIRGPGSPLHF

V: TRBV28
J: TRBJ1-1
CDR3: CASSLLGSGNTEAFF

V: TRBV2
J: TRBJ2-7
CDR3: CASSEAREQYF

V: TRBV7-9
J: TRBJ2-6
CDR3: CASSLGERNVLTF

V: TRBV19
J: TRBJ2-7
CDR3: CATSSGRAREQYF

V: TRBV6-1
J: TRBJ1-3
CDR3: CASSEGQGAAGNTIYF

V: TRBV28
J: TRBJ1-5
CDR3: CASSSQYSNQPQHF

V: TRBV24-1
J: TRBJ2-5
CDR3: CATSELGETQYF

V: TRBV4-1
J: TRBJ2-3
CDR3: CASSHTGSISSTDTQYF

V: TRBV14
J: TRBJ1-1
CDR3: CASSPTRGAATEAFF

V: TRBV4-2
J: TRBJ2-2
CDR3: CASSFMQGPTFGYTGELFF

V: TRBV9
J: TRBJ2-2
CDR3: CASSPGRGAGTGELFF

V: TRBV9
J: TRBJ1-2
CDR3: CASSVGDSLNYGYTF

V: TRBV7-9
J: TRBJ2-1
CDR3: CASRKALAGGNEQFF

V: TRBV19
J: TRBJ2-2
CDR3: CASSILTSSPPGELFF

V: TRBV3-1/TRBV3-2
J: TRBJ1-4
CDR3: CASSLQGVNEKLFF

V: TRBV30
J: TRBJ1-2
CDR3: CAWSPDYGYTF

V: TRBV12-3/TRBV12-4
J: TRBJ1-1
CDR3: CASSLRDRREAFF

V: TRBV28
J: TRBJ2-4
CDR3: CASSLQTSGRNIQYF

V: TRBV7-2
J: TRBJ2-1
CDR3: CASSLGSATSGGLNEQFF

V: TRBV9
J: TRBJ2-5
CDR3: CASRGTFETQYF

V: TRBV27
J: TRBJ2-3
CDR3: CATARLGTDTQYF

V: TRBV19
J: TRBJ1-2
CDR3: CASSGTGRVF

V: TRBV7-9
J: TRBJ1-2
CDR3: CASSLGQVNYGYTF

V: TRBV7-8
J: TRBJ2-1
CDR3: CASSPSFGAGVYVEQFF

V: TRBV27
J: TRBJ2-1
CDR3: CASSLIGGGEQFF

V: TRBV11-2
J: TRBJ1-1
CDR3: CASSFNRRNTEAFF

V: TRBV5-1
J: TRBJ1-2
CDR3: CASSSTGDYGYTF

V: TRBV4-2
J: TRBJ2-7
CDR3: CASSPDSSGLYEQYF

V: TRBV9
J: TRBJ2-3
CDR3: CASSVDYSGTDTQYF

V: TRBV5-1
J: TRBJ1-4
CDR3: CASSLEQGGEKLFF

V: TRBV29-1
J: TRBJ2-7
CDR3: CSALEAGGEQYF

V: TRBV3-1/TRBV3-2
J: TRBJ1-2
CDR3: CASSQRGTYGYTF

V: TRBV7-9
J: TRBJ2-3
CDR3: CASSPNSGSVTDTQYF

V: TRBV7-2
J: TRBJ1-6
CDR3: CASSLAPQGVYSPLHF

V: TRBV9
J: TRBJ1-6
CDR3: CASSVTGTGGDSPLHF

V: TRBV20-1
J: TRBJ1-2
CDR3: CSASPGLNYGYTF

V: TRBV5-1
J: TRBJ1-2
CDR3: CASSPGQGAISGYTF

V: TRBV2
J: TRBJ2-1
CDR3: CASSRTSGRAPSSYNEQFF